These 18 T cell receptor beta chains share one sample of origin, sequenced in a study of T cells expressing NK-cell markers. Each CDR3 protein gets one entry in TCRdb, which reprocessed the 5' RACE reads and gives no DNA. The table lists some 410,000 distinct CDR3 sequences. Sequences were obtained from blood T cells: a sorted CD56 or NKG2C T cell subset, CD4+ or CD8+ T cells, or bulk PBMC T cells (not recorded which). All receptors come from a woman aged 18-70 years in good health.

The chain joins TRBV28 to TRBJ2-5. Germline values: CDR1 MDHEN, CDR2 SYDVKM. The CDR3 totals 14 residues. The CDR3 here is CASSLLRPQETQYF.

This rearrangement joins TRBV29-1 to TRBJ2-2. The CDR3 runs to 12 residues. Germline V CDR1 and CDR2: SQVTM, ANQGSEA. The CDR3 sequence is CSVPHTAGELFF.

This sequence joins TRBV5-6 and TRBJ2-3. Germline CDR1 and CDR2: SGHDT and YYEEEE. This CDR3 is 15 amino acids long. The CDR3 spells CASSLDSARGDTQYF.

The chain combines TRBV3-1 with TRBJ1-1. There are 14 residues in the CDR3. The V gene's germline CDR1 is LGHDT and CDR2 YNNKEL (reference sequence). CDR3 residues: CASSSQGVATEAFF.

The CDR3 is CASSLDRTKNIQYF. This chain joins TRBV4-3 and TRBJ2-4. The CDR3 covers 14 residues. The germline gives CDR1 LGHNA, CDR2 YSLEER.

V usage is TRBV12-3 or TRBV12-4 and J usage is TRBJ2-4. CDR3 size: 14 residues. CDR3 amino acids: CASSSVGAKNIQYF.

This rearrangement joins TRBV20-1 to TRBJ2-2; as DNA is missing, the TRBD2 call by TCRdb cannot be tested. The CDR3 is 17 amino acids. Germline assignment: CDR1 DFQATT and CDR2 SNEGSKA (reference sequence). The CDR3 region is CSAQPRTSGRAWGELFF.

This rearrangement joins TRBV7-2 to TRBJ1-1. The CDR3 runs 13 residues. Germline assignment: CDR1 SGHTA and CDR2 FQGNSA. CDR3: CASSFSPGLEAFF. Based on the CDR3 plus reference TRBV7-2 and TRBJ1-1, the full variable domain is GAGVSQSPSNKVTEKGKDVELRCDPISGHTALYWYRQSLGQGLEFLIYFQGNSAPDKSGLPSDRFSAERTGGSVSTLTIQRTQQEDSAVYLCASSFSPGLEAFFGQGTRLTVV.

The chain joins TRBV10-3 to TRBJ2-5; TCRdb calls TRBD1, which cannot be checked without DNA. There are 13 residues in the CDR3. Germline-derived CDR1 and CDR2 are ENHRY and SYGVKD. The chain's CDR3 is CAISDQGKETQYF.

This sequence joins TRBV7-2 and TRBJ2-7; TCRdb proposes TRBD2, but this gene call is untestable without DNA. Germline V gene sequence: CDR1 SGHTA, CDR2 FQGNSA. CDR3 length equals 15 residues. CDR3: CASSETSGSFHEQYF.

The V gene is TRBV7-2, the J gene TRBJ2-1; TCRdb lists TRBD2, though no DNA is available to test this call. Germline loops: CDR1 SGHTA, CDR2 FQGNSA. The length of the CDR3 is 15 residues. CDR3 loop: CASSALRGGVYEQFF.

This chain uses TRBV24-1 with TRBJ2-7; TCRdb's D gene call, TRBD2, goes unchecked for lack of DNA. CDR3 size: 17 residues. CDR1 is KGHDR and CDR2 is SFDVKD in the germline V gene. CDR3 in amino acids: CATSDRDSGTSGYEQYF.

CDR3 protein: CSAMGTPQETQYF. The gene calls are TRBV20-1 and TRBJ2-5. Germline V gene lookup returns CDR1 DFQATT and CDR2 SNEGSKA (reference sequence). The length of the CDR3 is 13 residues.

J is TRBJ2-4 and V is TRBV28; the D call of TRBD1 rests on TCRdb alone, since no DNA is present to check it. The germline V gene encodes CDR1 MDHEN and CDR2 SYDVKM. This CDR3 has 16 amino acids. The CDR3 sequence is CASSPWGELAKNIQYF.

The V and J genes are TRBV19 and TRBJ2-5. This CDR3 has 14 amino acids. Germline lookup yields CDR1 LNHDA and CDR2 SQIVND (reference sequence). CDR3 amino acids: CASSRAVFQETQYF. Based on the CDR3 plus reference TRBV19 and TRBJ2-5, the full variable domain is DGGITQSPKYLFRKEGQNVTLSCEQNLNHDAMYWYRQDPGQGLRLIYYSQIVNDFQKGDIAEGYSVSREKKESFPLTVTSAQKNPTAFYLCASSRAVFQETQYFGPGTRLLVL.

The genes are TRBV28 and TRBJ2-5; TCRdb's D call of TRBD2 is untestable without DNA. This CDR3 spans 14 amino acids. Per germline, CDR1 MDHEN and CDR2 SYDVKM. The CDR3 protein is CASSRALSQETQYF.

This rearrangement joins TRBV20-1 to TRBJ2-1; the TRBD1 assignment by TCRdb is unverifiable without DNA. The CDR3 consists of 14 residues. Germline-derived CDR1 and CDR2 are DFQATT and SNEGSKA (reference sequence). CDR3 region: CSASGSPLNNEQFF.

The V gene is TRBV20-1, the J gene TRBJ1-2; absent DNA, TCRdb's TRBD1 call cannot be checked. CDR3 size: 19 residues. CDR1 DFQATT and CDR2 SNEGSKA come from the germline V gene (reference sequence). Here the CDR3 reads CSARDQLRDRAPTFYGYTF.